What follows are 3 T cell receptor beta chains derived from one specimen sequenced in a study of CD8+ T cells in alopecia areata. RNA was isolated and reverse transcribed to cDNA, the sequencing template. The assay was immunoSEQ multiplex PCR, and TCRdb's table has in-frame clones only and misses some. The repertoire holds over 150,000 clones, 58% seen once, with roughly 12% in the top ten. Indicated treatment: oral pan-JAK inhibitor, 5-10 mg twice daily. Material: CD8+ T cells sorted from blood, obtained at week 24, from a patient treated with tofacitinib. The receptors stem from a human donor with alopecia areata.

The V gene is TRBV7-9, the J gene TRBJ1-6, with D uncertain. Germline loops: CDR1 SEHNR, CDR2 FQNEAQ (reference sequence). Trimming cost V 1 base and J 8 bases, with 12 bases left between them. This CDR3 region has 15 residues. The CDR3 coding sequence is TGTGCCAGCAGCTTAGTTCTGGGTGGTGATTCACCCCTCCACTTT. It encodes CASSLVLGGDSPLHF.

The gene calls are TRBV13 and TRBJ1-4; D unresolved. V was shortened by 0 bases and J by 10 bases, with 9 bases between the two germline ends. The germline gives CDR1 PRHDT, CDR2 FYEKMQ (reference sequence). The CDR3 length is 13 residues. Here the CDR3 DNA reads TGTGCCAGCAGCTTAGGTGGCGGTTCAAAACTGTTTTTT. As protein: CASSLGGGSKLFF.

This chain uses TRBV27 with TRBJ1-2, with a weak D call TRBD1 (5 bases). Germline CDR1 is MNHEY and CDR2 is SMNVEV (reference sequence). Trimming stripped 0 bases from V and 2 bases from J, with 7 bases between. There are 14 residues in the CDR3. The CDR3 DNA is TGTGCCAGCAGTTTATCTTCAGGGAACTATGGCTACACCTTC. Encoded protein: CASSLSSGNYGYTF.